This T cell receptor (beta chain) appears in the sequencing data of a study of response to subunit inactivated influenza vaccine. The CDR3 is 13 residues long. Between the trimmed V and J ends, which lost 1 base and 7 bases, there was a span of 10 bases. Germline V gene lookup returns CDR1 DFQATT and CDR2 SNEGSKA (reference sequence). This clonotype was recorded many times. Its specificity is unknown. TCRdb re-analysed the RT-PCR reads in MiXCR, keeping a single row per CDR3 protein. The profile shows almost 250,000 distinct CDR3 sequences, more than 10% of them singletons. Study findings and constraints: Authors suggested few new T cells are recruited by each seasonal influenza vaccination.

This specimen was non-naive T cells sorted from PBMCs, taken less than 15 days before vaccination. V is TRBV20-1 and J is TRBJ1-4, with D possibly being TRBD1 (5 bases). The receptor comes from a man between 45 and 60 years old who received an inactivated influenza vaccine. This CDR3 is CSARGDLGEKLFF. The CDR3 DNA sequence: TGCAGTGCTAGAGGGGACTTGGGTGAAAAACTGTTTTTT.